These 18 T cell receptor beta chains came from one sample sequenced in a study of Ad26.COV2.S vaccination and SARS-CoV-2 variants. This table comes from immunoSEQ multiplex PCR, and its TCRdb copy is limited to in-frame clones, with some not included. The table includes 150,000 to 200,000 clones, approximately 90% detected once. Sequencing was performed on peripheral blood, taken after recovery from COVID-19. The receptors stem from a human donor who had recovered from COVID-19.

The chain links TRBV5-1 to TRBJ2-1; tentative D call: TRBD2 (7 bases). Per germline, CDR1 SGHRS and CDR2 YFSETQ. V was trimmed by 3 bases and J by 7 bases, leaving 17 bases between them. This CDR3 contains 15 residues. The DNA of the CDR3 is TGCGCCAGCAGCTGGGGGCCAGGGGAGGGGAATGAGCAGTTCTTC. Translating it yields CASSWGPGEGNEQFF.

This chain uses TRBV7-2 with TRBJ2-2; D gene ambiguous. This CDR3 is 15 amino acids long. Germline CDR1 and CDR2: SGHTA and FQGNSA. The ends were cut back, 5 bases at V and 4 bases at J, with 14 bases in the middle. The CDR3 sequence: CASSPIPVATGELFF. The CDR3 DNA sequence: TGTGCCAGCAGCCCTATCCCCGTGGCCACCGGGGAGCTGTTTTTT.

The V gene is TRBV6-1, the J gene TRBJ2-5; the D call may be TRBD1 or TRBD2 (5 bases each). Trimming removed 3 bases at V and 2 bases at J, with 10 bases between. The CDR3 covers 14 residues. CDR1 is MNHNS, CDR2 SASEGT, per germline. The CDR3 DNA reads TGTGCCAGCAGTGAGAGGGGCCCGCAAGAGACCCAGTACTTC. The encoded protein is CASSERGPQETQYF.

This chain uses TRBV29-1 with TRBJ1-1; perhaps TRBD1 as D (6 bases). Trimming removed 4 bases at V and 9 bases at J, with 12 bases between. The CDR3 contains 11 residues. Germline CDR1 is SQVTM and CDR2 is ANQGSEA. CDR3 loop: CSVVGTNKAFF. The CDR3 coding sequence is TGCAGCGTTGTCGGGACAAATAAAGCTTTCTTT.

The chain is built from TRBV11-2 and TRBJ2-3; possibly TRBD2 for D (6 bases). The CDR3 runs 16 residues. Germline loops: CDR1 SGHAT, CDR2 FQNNGV. Trimming took 2 bases from V and 2 from J, leaving 14 bases between them. The CDR3 DNA sequence: TGTGCCAGCAGCTTACTGACGGGAGTGAACACAGATACGCAGTATTTT. It yields the protein CASSLLTGVNTDTQYF.

The J gene is TRBJ1-2, the V gene TRBV7-2; the D gene is possibly TRBD1 (6 bases). Between the trimmed V and J ends, which lost 3 bases and 6 bases, there was a span of 14 bases. CDR1 and CDR2 (germline): SGHTA, FQGNSA. This CDR3 contains 14 residues. The CDR3 loop reads CASSFLGGSDGYTF. DNA of the CDR3: TGTGCCAGCAGCTTCTTGGGGGGCAGTGATGGCTACACCTTC.

The V gene is TRBV6-5, the J gene TRBJ1-6; no clear D gene. The CDR3 totals 12 residues. Germline V gives CDR1 MNHEY, CDR2 SVGAGI. V lost 5 bases and J lost 9, with 8 bases in between. CDR3 region: CASSQWGSPLHF. In DNA, the CDR3 is TGTGCCAGCAGTCAGTGGGGTTCACCCCTCCACTTT.

This chain connects TRBV29-1 to TRBJ2-3; D remains ambiguous. The CDR3 is made up of 13 amino acids. Between the trimmed V and J ends, which lost 4 bases and 3 bases, there was a span of 11 bases. Per the germline V gene, CDR1 is SQVTM and CDR2 is ANQGSEA. The CDR3 here is CSVVLVGTDTQYF. Written as DNA, the CDR3 is TGCAGCGTTGTATTGGTGGGAACAGATACGCAGTATTTT.

The V call is TRBV11-2, the J call TRBJ1-2, with D perhaps TRBD1 (5 bases). V was cut by 7 bases and J by 4 bases, with 16 bases left in between. Germline-derived CDR1 and CDR2 are SGHAT and FQNNGV. The CDR3 has 14 amino acids. CDR3 DNA sequence: TGTGCCAGCAACCCGGGCAGGACATCCTATGGCTACACCTTC. As protein: CASNPGRTSYGYTF.

In its sample, this clone was seen a few times. The V and J genes are TRBV15 and TRBJ2-5; 7 bases align to TRBD1. Germline loops: CDR1 LNHNV, CDR2 YYDKDF (reference sequence). The CDR3 is made up of 15 amino acids. The junction had 6 bases not matched to a gene; V was cut back by 3 bases and J by 2 bases. The CDR3 sequence: CATSSGGQIQETQYF. CDR3 sequence (DNA): TGTGCCACCAGCAGTGGGGGACAGATACAAGAGACCCAGTACTTC.

This clone was observed many times. The rearrangement uses TRBV5-4 and TRBJ2-7; 16 bases are a match to TRBD2. This CDR3 region has 16 residues. CDR1 is SGHNT, CDR2 YYREEE, per germline (reference sequence). Losses at the gene ends were 4 bases for V and 5 bases for J; bases not matched to a gene: 6. The DNA for the CDR3 is TGTGCCAGCAGCAGTGGGGGACTAGCGGGAGGGGACGAGCAGTACTTC. This encodes CASSSGGLAGGDEQYF.

The genes are TRBV4-1 and TRBJ2-5; D ambiguous. The germline V gene encodes CDR1 MGHRA and CDR2 YSYEKL. The V gene lost 0 bases and the J gene lost 5 bases, with 10 bases spanning the gap. The CDR3 is made up of 14 amino acids. The CDR3 DNA follows: TGCGCCAGCAGCCAAGATGAATGGTTGGAGACCCAGTACTTC. Its protein product is CASSQDEWLETQYF.

The chain is built from TRBV7-6 and TRBJ1-6; D is possibly TRBD1 (6 bases). V lost 5 bases and J 9 bases, leaving 20 bases between the germline ends. From germline, CDR1 is SGHVS and CDR2 FNYEAQ. The CDR3 is 16 residues long. CDR3 coding DNA: TGTGCCAGCAGCCGCGAGGGGGGCAGGGGTGGTTCACCCCTCCACTTT. Its translation is CASSREGGRGGSPLHF.

J is TRBJ1-6 and V is TRBV6-5, with 12 bases fitting TRBD1. The germline CDR1 and CDR2 sequences are MNHEY and SVGAGI. With 4 bases clipped from V and 7 bases from J, the junction kept 5 bases outside the gene matches. The CDR3 is 16 amino acids. CDR3 bases: TGTGCCAGCAGTTCCGGGACAGGGGGCCCCAATTCACCCCTCCACTTT. The encoded protein is CASSSGTGGPNSPLHF.

The chain is built from TRBV3-1 (or the pseudogene TRBV3-2) and TRBJ1-1; D might be TRBD1 (5 bases). V was clipped by 4 bases and J by 1 base, with 13 bases between them. This CDR3 has 15 residues. Germline CDR1 is LGHDT and CDR2 is YNNKEL (reference sequence). The CDR3 coding sequence is TGTGCCAGCAGCCCAGCCGGGACGGCGAACACTGAAGCTTTCTTT. Encoded protein: CASSPAGTANTEAFF.

In DNA, the CDR3 is TGTGCCAGCAGCCCCTGGGCGGGACTAGCGGGGTTCAATGAGCAGTTCTTC. This gives the protein CASSPWAGLAGFNEQFF. The V gene is TRBV5-6, the J gene TRBJ2-1, with 13 bases identical to TRBD2. Per germline, CDR1 SGHDT and CDR2 YYEEEE. The CDR3 is 17 residues long. The junction had 10 bases not matched to a gene; V was cut back by 4 bases and J by 6 bases. Looking up the rest from reference TRBV5-6 and TRBJ2-1 gives the full variable domain: DAGVTQSPTHLIKTRGQQVTLRCSPKSGHDTVSWYQQALGQGPQFIFQYYEEEERQRGNFPDRFSGHQFPNYSSELNVNALLLGDSALYLCASSPWAGLAGFNEQFFGPGTRLTVL.

The chain combines TRBV11-1 with TRBJ2-3; no definite D call. CDR1 SGHAT and CDR2 FQDESV come from the germline V gene (reference sequence). The CDR3 has 14 residues. Trimming pared 2 bases from V and 1 base from J, leaving 7 bases between. DNA for the CDR3: TGTGCCAGCAGCTTACTTGAGGGCACAGATACGCAGTATTTT. Translating gives CASSLLEGTDTQYF. Full variable domain (rest looked up from reference TRBV11-1 and TRBJ2-3): EAEVAQSPRYKITEKSQAVAFWCDPISGHATLYWYRQILGQGPELLVQFQDESVVDDSQLPKDRFSAERLKGVDSTLKIQPAELGDSAMYLCASSLLEGTDTQYFGPGTRLTVL.

The chain joins TRBV19 to TRBJ1-2; 7 bases line up with TRBD1. Germline-derived CDR1 and CDR2 are LNHDA and SQIVND (reference sequence). V shed 6 bases, J shed 8 bases, and the junction held 12 bases outside the gene matches. The CDR3 length is 14 residues. The CDR3 loop reads CASSRDSLYGGYTF. The CDR3 DNA is TGTGCCAGTAGCCGGGACAGCCTCTATGGGGGCTACACCTTC.